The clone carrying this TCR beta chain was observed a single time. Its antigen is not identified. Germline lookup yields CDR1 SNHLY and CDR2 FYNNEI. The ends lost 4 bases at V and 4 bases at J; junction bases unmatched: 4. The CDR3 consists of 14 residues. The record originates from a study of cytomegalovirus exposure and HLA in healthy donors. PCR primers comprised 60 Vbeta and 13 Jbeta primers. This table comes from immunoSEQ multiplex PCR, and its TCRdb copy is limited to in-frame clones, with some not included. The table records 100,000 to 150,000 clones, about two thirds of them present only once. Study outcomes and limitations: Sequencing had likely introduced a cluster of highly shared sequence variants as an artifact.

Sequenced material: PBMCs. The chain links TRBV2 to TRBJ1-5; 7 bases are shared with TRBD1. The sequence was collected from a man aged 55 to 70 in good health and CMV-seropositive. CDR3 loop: CASSGEQGNQPQHF. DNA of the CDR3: TGTGCCAGCAGTGGGGAACAGGGGAATCAGCCCCAGCATTTT.